Detailed here is one T cell receptor beta chain. As yet, its antigen is unknown. TCRdb re-called the reads with MiXCR, one entry per CDR3 protein. There are about 920,000 distinct CDR3 sequences in the sample; less than 40% occur only once, and roughly 13% lies in the top ten. The CDR3 is made up of 13 amino acids. Germline V gene lookup returns CDR1 MNHNY and CDR2 SVGAGI (reference sequence). Trimming left V 6 bases short and J 5 bases short, with 13 bases between. This entry comes from a study of T cell repertoires in cytomegalovirus infection. Whole-study results and caveats: CMV-specific TCR beta clonotypes restricted by HLA-C were the ones dominating the ex vivo response.

The chain recombines TRBV6-6 with TRBJ2-5; no definite D call. This material consisted of cultured CD8+ T cells from PBMCs, taken from culture after CMV antigen stimulation. The sequence was obtained from a human donor in good health (CMV status not recorded). Some clones in this sample may be carry-over from other donors' samples. Here the CDR3 reads CASRTLVGETQYF. In DNA, the CDR3 is TGTGCCAGCAGAACTCTAGTCGGGGAGACCCAGTACTTC.